This T cell receptor (beta chain) was observed in a study of CD8 T cells in ankylosing spondylitis. Construction of TCR beta libraries was performed using quantitative 5'-RACE with molecular barcodes. TCRdb redid the calling of the 5' RACE reads with MiXCR, one entry per CDR3 protein. The sample yields roughly 200,000 distinct CDR3 sequences, roughly 13% seen once. With V trimmed by 2 bases and J by 2 bases, 7 bases remained unmatched. The CDR3 contains 16 residues. Per germline, CDR1 MGHDK and CDR2 SYGVNS. A word on this clonotype: The antigen is not known.

Findings and caveats of the study: Some motif variants were previously reported in reactive arthritis synovial fluid and blood. It was reported that disease-linked clones were significantly enriched in matched ankylosing spondylitis synovial fluid.

Sample: blood, either unsorted or a sorted T cell fraction (not recorded which). The chain carries TRBV25-1 and TRBJ2-7; TRBD2 aligns across 9 bases. The sequence was collected from a male donor with ankylosing spondylitis or in good health (not recorded which). The CDR3 DNA reads as TGTGCCAGCAGTGAACTCGGGGCTAGCGGGACCTACGAGCAGTACTTC. It yields the protein CASSELGASGTYEQYF.